The rows below give T cell receptor beta chains drawn from one sample of a study of blood T cells in healthy people across ages. MiXCR, applied by TCRdb to the 5' RACE reads, yields one record per CDR3 protein. The sample gives about 800,000 distinct CDR3 sequences, roughly 60% of which show up once; 22% is in the top ten. The sequenced material came from blood. The receptors derive from a man between 25 and 39 years old in good health. Both conserved end residues are part of each CDR3. D genes are given only for firm matches. Not every row has a clone size; where given, it reads once, few, many or a size class.

abundance: once; j_gene: TRBJ2-3; d_gene: .; v_gene: TRBV7-2; CDR3nt: TGTGCCAGCAGCTTAAACTGGGGCTACACAGATACGCAGTATTTT; CDR3aa: CASSLNWGYTDTQYF
abundance: .; j_gene: TRBJ2-1; d_gene: TRBD2; v_gene: TRBV15; CDR3nt: TGTGCCACCAGCAGTGGGACCGGGACTAGCGGGATCCAGTTCTTC; CDR3aa: CATSSGTGTSGIQFF
abundance: .; j_gene: TRBJ2-7; d_gene: TRBD1; v_gene: TRBV12-3/TRBV12-4; CDR3nt: TGTGCCAGCAGTTATTCGGGACAGAAGAAGCAGTACTTC; CDR3aa: CASSYSGQKKQYF
abundance: .; j_gene: TRBJ1-2; d_gene: .; v_gene: TRBV11-2; CDR3nt: TGTGCCAGCAGCCATGGACAGACCCTCAACTATGGCTACACCTTC; CDR3aa: CASSHGQTLNYGYTF
abundance: few; j_gene: TRBJ2-5; d_gene: .; v_gene: TRBV20-1; CDR3nt: TGCAGTGCTGTGGGGGCACCAGAGACCCAGTACTTC; CDR3aa: CSAVGAPETQYF
abundance: .; j_gene: TRBJ2-3; d_gene: .; v_gene: TRBV6-5; CDR3nt: TGTGCCAGCAGTTACGCGGGGAGGGGGGATACGCAGTATTTT; CDR3aa: CASSYAGRGDTQYF
abundance: .; j_gene: TRBJ2-1; d_gene: .; v_gene: TRBV20-1; CDR3nt: TGCAGTGCTAGACCAGACAAGTACAATGAGCAGTTCTTC; CDR3aa: CSARPDKYNEQFF
abundance: few; j_gene: TRBJ2-7; d_gene: .; v_gene: TRBV6-2/TRBV6-3; CDR3nt: TGTGCCAGCAGTTACTCCCTCGGGTCAAAAGCCTACGAGCAGTACTTC; CDR3aa: CASSYSLGSKAYEQYF
abundance: .; j_gene: TRBJ2-1; d_gene: .; v_gene: TRBV29-1; CDR3nt: TGCAGCGTTGATAAATTTCAGGGGGAGCAGTTCTTC; CDR3aa: CSVDKFQGEQFF
abundance: .; j_gene: TRBJ2-3; d_gene: TRBD1; v_gene: TRBV15; CDR3nt: TGTGCCACCAGCAGAGTGAGGGGGCGGGTAGATACGCAGTATTTT; CDR3aa: CATSRVRGRVDTQYF
abundance: .; j_gene: TRBJ1-3; d_gene: .; v_gene: TRBV15; CDR3nt: TGTGCCACCAGCGCCCGAAGAGGAAACACCATATATTTT; CDR3aa: CATSARRGNTIYF
abundance: .; j_gene: TRBJ2-3; d_gene: TRBD2; v_gene: TRBV20-1; CDR3nt: TGCAGTGCATTTCCTCTAGCGGCAAGCACAGATACGCAGTATTTT; CDR3aa: CSAFPLAASTDTQYF
abundance: .; j_gene: TRBJ2-1; d_gene: .; v_gene: TRBV13; CDR3nt: TGTGCCAGCAGCCACCCTGGGGCAATTAATGAGCAGTTCTTC; CDR3aa: CASSHPGAINEQFF
abundance: few; j_gene: TRBJ2-1; d_gene: .; v_gene: TRBV4-3; CDR3nt: TGCGCCAGCAGCCAAATGGCGTTCGGGGATGGGAATGAGCAGTTCTTC; CDR3aa: CASSQMAFGDGNEQFF
abundance: .; j_gene: TRBJ1-4; d_gene: .; v_gene: TRBV20-1; CDR3nt: TGCAGTGCAGCTACAGGGAACGCCACTAATGAAAAACTGTTTTTT; CDR3aa: CSAATGNATNEKLFF
abundance: .; j_gene: TRBJ1-1; d_gene: TRBD1; v_gene: TRBV5-1; CDR3nt: TGCGCCAGCAGCCTGCAACCCGGACAGGGGGGCACTGAAGCTTTCTTT; CDR3aa: CASSLQPGQGGTEAFF
abundance: .; j_gene: TRBJ2-5; d_gene: TRBD2; v_gene: TRBV20-1; CDR3nt: TGCAGTGCCACAACGACTAGCGGGAGTGAGACCCAGTACTTC; CDR3aa: CSATTTSGSETQYF
abundance: few; j_gene: TRBJ2-1; d_gene: .; v_gene: TRBV29-1; CDR3nt: TGCAGCGAATCGTCATCCTACAATGAGCAGTTCTTC; CDR3aa: CSESSSYNEQFF
abundance: .; j_gene: TRBJ2-3; d_gene: .; v_gene: TRBV6-4; CDR3nt: TGTGCCAGCAGTGACGTAACAGATACGCAGTATTTT; CDR3aa: CASSDVTDTQYF
abundance: .; j_gene: TRBJ1-2; d_gene: .; v_gene: TRBV4-1; CDR3nt: TGCGCCAGCAGCCAAGGGCCGGGGTGGATGGGCGGCTACACCTTC; CDR3aa: CASSQGPGWMGGYTF
abundance: .; j_gene: TRBJ2-3; d_gene: .; v_gene: TRBV5-1; CDR3nt: TGCGCCAGCAGCTTGGTTACGGGAGTGTCCACAGATACGCAGTATTTT; CDR3aa: CASSLVTGVSTDTQYF
abundance: .; j_gene: TRBJ2-7; d_gene: .; v_gene: TRBV29-1; CDR3nt: TGCAGCGTTTCCGAAGATTTATACGAGCAGTACTTC; CDR3aa: CSVSEDLYEQYF
abundance: once; j_gene: TRBJ2-5; d_gene: TRBD2; v_gene: TRBV12-3/TRBV12-4; CDR3nt: TGTGCCAGCAGTACTCTAGCGGCACAAGAGACCCAGTACTTC; CDR3aa: CASSTLAAQETQYF
abundance: .; j_gene: TRBJ2-7; d_gene: TRBD2; v_gene: TRBV24-1; CDR3nt: TGTGCCACCAGTGACCTTCGGGGGGGCGCGGGTCATGAACACAATGAGCAGTACTTC; CDR3aa: CATSDLRGGAGHEHNEQYF
abundance: .; j_gene: TRBJ1-1; d_gene: .; v_gene: TRBV20-1; CDR3nt: TGCAGTGTCTTCGGGGGGGCGCTGAACACTGAAGCTTTCTTT; CDR3aa: CSVFGGALNTEAFF
abundance: .; j_gene: TRBJ1-6; d_gene: .; v_gene: TRBV6-5; CDR3nt: TGTGCCAGCAGTTGGGGGGAAAGGGTCAATTCACCCCTCCACTTT; CDR3aa: CASSWGERVNSPLHF